This TCR beta chain comes out of a study of blood T cell repertoires in COVID-19. Original data processing: Amplified reference gene primers provided the basis for estimating nucleated cell counts. TCRdb's table, derived via immunoSEQ multiplex PCR, lists solely in-frame clones and lacks some. That table is the source of V, J and clone size, and D and trimming were worked out from the DNA. The sample shows about 120,000 clones, about 85% of them seen only once. This CDR3 contains 13 residues. The germline V gene has CDR1 LNHDA and CDR2 SQIVND (reference sequence). Trimming shortened V by 7 bases and J by 3 bases, and 10 bases separated the two germline ends.

The sequenced sample was peripheral blood. The chain joins TRBV19 to TRBJ1-5; no reliable D call. The sequence was obtained from a man aged 45 to 65 with acute or convalescent COVID-19. The CDR3 loop is CASNEEDNQPQHF. The CDR3 coding sequence is TGTGCCAGTAATGAGGAGGACAATCAGCCCCAGCATTTT. Drawing the rest from reference TRBV19 and TRBJ1-5, the complete variable domain is DGGITQSPKYLFRKEGQNVTLSCEQNLNHDAMYWYRQDPGQGLRLIYYSQIVNDFQKGDIAEGYSVSREKKESFPLTVTSAQKNPTAFYLCASNEEDNQPQHFGDGTRLSIL.